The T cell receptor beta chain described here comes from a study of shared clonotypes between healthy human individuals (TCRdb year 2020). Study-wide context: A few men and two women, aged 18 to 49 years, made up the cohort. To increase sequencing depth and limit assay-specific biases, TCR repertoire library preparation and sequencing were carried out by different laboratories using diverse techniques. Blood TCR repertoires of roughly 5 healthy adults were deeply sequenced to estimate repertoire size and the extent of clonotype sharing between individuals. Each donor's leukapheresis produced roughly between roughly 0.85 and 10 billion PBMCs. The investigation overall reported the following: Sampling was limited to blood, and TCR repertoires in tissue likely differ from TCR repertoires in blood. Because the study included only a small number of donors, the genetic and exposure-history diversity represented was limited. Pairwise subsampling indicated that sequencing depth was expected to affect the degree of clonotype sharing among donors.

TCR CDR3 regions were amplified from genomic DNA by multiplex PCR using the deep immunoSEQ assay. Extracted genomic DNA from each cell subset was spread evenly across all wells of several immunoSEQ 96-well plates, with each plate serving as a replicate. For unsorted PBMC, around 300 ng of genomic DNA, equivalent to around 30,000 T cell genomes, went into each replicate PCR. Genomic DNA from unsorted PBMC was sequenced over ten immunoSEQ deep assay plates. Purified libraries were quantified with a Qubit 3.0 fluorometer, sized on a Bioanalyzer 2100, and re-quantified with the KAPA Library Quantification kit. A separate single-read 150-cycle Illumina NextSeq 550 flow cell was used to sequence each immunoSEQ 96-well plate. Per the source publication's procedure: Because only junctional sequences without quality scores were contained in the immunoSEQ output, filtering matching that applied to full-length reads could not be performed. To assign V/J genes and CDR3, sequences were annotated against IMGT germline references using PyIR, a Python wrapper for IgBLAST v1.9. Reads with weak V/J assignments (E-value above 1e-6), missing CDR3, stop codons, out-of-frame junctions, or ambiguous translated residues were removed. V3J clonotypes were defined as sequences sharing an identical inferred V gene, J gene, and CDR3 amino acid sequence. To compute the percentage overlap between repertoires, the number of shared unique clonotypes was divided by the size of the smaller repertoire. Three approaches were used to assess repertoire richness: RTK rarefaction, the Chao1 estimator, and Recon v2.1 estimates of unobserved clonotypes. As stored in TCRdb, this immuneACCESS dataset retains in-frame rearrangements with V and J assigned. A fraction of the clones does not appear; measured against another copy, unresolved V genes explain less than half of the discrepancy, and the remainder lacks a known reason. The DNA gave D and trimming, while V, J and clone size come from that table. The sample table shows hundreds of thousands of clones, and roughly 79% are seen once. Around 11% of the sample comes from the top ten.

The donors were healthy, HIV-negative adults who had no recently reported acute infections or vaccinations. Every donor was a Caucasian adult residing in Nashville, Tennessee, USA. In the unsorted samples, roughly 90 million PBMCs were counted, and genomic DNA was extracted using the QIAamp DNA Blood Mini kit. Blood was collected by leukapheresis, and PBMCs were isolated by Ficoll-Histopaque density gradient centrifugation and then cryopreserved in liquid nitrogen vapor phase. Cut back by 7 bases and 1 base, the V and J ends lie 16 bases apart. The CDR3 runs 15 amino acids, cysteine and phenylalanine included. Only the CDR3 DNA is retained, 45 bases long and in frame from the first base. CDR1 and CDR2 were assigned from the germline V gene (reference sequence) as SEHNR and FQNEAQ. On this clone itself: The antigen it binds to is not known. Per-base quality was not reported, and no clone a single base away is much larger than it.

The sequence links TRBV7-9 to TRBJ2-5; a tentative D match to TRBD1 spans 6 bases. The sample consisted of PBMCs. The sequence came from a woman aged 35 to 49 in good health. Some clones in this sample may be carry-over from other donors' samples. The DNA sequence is TGTGCCAGCAACCCTGCTCAGGGGCCCCAAGAGACCCAGTACTTC. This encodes CASNPAQGPQETQYF.